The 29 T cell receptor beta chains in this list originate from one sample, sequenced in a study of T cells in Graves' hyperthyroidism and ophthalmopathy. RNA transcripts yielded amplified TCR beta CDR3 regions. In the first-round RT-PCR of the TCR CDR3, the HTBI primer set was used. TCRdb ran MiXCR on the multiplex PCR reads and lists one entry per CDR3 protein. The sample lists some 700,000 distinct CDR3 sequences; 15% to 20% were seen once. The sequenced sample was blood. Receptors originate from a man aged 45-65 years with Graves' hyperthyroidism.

CDR3 loop: CATSRLLTGFNYEQYF. The DNA for the CDR3 is TGTGCCACCAGCAGATTATTGACAGGGTTTAATTACGAGCAGTACTTC. V and J are TRBV15 and TRBJ2-7; 7 nucleotides align to TRBD1. The V segment lost 2 bases and the J segment 4 bases; nucleotides outside the gene matches: 11. Germline V gene lookup returns CDR1 LNHNV and CDR2 YYDKDF (reference sequence). This CDR3 spans 16 amino acids.

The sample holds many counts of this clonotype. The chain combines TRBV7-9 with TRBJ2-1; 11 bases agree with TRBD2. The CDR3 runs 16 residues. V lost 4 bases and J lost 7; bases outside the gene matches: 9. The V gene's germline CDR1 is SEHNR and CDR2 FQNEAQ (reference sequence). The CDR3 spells CASSSYTSGSGNEQFF. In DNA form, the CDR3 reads TGTGCCAGCAGCTCCTATACTAGCGGGAGTGGAAATGAGCAGTTCTTC. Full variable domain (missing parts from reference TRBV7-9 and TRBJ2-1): DTGVSQNPRHKITKRGQNVTFRCDPISEHNRLYWYRQTLGQGPEFLTYFQNEAQLEKSRLLSDRFSAERPKGSFSTLEIQRTEQGDSAMYLCASSSYTSGSGNEQFFGPGTRLTVL.

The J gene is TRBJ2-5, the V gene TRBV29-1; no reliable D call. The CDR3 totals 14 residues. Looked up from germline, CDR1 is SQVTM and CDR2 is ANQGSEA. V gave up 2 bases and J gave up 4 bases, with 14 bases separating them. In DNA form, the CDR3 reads TGCAGCGTTGAATTGAGGCAAACTGTAGAGACCCAGTACTTC. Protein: CSVELRQTVETQYF.

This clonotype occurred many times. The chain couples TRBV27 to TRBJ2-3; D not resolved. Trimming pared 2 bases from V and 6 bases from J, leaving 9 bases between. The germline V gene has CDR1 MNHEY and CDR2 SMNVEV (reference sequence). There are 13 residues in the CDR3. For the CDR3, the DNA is TGTGCCAGCAGTTTAACTCCGGACGATACGCAGTATTTT. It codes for CASSLTPDDTQYF.

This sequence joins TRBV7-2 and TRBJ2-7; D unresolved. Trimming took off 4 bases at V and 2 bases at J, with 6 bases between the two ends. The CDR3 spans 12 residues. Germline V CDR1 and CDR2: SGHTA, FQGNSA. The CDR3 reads CASSSHPYEQYF. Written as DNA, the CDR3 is TGTGCCAGCAGCTCCCATCCCTACGAGCAGTACTTC.

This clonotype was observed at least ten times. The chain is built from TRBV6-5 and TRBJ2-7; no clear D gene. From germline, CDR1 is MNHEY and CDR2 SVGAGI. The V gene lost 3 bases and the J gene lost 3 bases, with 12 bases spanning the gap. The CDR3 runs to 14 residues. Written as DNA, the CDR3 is TGTGCCAGCAGTTATGGACGTAAAGTCTACGAGCAGTACTTC. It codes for CASSYGRKVYEQYF.

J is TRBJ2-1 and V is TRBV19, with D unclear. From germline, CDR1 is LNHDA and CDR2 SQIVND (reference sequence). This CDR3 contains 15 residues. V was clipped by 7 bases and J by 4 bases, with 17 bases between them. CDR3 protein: CASTIQSRVYNEQFF. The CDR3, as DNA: TGTGCCAGTACCATACAATCCCGGGTGTACAATGAGCAGTTCTTC.

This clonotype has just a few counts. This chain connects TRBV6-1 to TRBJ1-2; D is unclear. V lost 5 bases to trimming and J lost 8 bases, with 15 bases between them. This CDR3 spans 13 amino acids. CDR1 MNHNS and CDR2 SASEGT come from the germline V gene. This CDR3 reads CASSPGRVRGYTF. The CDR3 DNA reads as TGTGCCAGCAGTCCTGGACGGGTACGAGGCTACACCTTC.

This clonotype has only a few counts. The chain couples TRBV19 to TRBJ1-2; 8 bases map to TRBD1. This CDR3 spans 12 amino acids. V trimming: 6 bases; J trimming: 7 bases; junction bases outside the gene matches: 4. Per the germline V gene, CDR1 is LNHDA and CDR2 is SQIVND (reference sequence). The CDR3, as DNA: TGTGCCAGTAGGACAGGGGCTACTGGCTACACCTTC. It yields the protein CASRTGATGYTF. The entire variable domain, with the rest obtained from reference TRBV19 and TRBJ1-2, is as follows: DGGITQSPKYLFRKEGQNVTLSCEQNLNHDAMYWYRQDPGQGLRLIYYSQIVNDFQKGDIAEGYSVSREKKESFPLTVTSAQKNPTAFYLCASRTGATGYTFGSGTRLTVV.

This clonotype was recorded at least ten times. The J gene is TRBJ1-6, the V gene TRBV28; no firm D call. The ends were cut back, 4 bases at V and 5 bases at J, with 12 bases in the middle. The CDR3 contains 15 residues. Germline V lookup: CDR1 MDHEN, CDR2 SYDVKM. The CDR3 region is CASSSPSVDNSPLHF. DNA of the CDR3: TGTGCCAGCAGTTCCCCGTCTGTGGATAATTCACCCCTCCACTTT.

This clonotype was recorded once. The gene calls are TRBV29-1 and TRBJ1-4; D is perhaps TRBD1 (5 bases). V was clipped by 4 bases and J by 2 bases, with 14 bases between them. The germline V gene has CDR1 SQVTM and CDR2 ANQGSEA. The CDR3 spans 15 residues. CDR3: CSVGGGVSTNEKLFF. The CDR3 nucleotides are TGCAGCGTTGGTGGGGGGGTTTCGACTAATGAAAAACTGTTTTTT.

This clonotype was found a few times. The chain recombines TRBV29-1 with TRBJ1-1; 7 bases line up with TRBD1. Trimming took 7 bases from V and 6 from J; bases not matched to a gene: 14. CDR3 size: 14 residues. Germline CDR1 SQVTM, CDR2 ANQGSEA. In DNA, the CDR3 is TGCAGCGCCCTACCGACAGGGTCATCGGCTGAAGCTTTCTTT. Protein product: CSALPTGSSAEAFF.

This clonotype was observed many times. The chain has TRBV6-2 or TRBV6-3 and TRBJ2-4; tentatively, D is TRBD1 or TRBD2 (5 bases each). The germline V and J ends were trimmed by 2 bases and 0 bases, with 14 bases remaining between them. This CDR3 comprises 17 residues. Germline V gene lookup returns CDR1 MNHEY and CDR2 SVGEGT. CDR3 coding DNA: TGTGCCAGCAGTTACGAGACACCGGGGCGAGCCAAAAACATTCAGTACTTC. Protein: CASSYETPGRAKNIQYF.

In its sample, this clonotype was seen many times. The CDR3 nucleotides are TGTGCCAGCAGCTTATGGACTAGCGGCTACGAGCAGTACTTC. It is translated as CASSLWTSGYEQYF. This chain joins TRBV7-9 and TRBJ2-7; 10 bases are a match to TRBD2. Germline CDR1 SEHNR, CDR2 FQNEAQ (reference sequence). There are 14 residues in the CDR3. J was trimmed by 3 bases and V by 2 bases; bases with no gene match: 1.

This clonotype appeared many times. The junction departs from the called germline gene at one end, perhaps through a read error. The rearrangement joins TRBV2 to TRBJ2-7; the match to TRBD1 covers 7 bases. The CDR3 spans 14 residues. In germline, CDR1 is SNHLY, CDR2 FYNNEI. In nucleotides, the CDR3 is TGTGCCAGCGCCCGGGACAGTCTAACCTACGAGCAGCACTTC. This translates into CASARDSLTYEQHF.

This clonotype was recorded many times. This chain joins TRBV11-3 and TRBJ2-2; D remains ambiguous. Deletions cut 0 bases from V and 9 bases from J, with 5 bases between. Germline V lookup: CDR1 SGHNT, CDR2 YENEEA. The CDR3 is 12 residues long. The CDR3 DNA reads TGTGCCAGCAGCTTAGATATGCGGGAGCTGTTTTTT. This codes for CASSLDMRELFF. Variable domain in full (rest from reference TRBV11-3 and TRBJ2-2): EAGVVQSPRYKIIEKKQPVAFWCNPISGHNTLYWYLQNLGQGPELLIRYENEEAVDDSQLPKDRFSAERLKGVDSTLKIQPAELGDSAVYLCASSLDMRELFFGEGSRLTVL.

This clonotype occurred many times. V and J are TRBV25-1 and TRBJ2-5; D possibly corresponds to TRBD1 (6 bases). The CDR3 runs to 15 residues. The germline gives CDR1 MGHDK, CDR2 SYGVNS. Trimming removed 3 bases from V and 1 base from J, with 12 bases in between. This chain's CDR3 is CASSDIGTLQETQYF. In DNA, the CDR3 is TGTGCCAGCAGTGACATCGGGACACTCCAAGAGACCCAGTACTTC. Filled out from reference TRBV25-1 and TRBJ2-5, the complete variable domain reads EADIYQTPRYLVIGTGKKITLECSQTMGHDKMYWYQQDPGMELHLIHYSYGVNSTEKGDLSSESTVSRIRTEHFPLTLESARPSHTSQYLCASSDIGTLQETQYFGPGTRLLVL.

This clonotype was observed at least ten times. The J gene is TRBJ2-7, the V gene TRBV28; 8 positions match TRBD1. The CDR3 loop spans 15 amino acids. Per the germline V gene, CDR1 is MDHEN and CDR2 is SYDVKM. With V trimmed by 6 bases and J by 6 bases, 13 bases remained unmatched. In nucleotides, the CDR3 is TGTGCCAGCAGCCCCTCCGACAGGGGAATGAGCGAGCAGTACTTC. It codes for CASSPSDRGMSEQYF.

CDR3 coding DNA: TGTGCCAGCACCTCCAAGATTTCGGCTACCTACGAGCAGTACTTC. This codes for CASTSKISATYEQYF. The rearrangement joins TRBV27 to TRBJ2-7, with D uncertain. With 7 bases removed from V and 2 bases from J, the gap between germline ends came to 18 bases. Germline values: CDR1 MNHEY, CDR2 SMNVEV (reference sequence). The CDR3 loop spans 15 amino acids.

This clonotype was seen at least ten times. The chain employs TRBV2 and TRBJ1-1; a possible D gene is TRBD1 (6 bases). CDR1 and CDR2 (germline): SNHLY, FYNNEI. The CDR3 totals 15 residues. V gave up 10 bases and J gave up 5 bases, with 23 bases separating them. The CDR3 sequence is CAITGTLNGVTEAFF. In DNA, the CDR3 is TGTGCCATCACCGGGACACTTAATGGGGTGACTGAAGCTTTCTTT. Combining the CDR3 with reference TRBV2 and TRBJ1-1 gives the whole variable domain EPEVTQTPSHQVTQMGQEVILRCVPISNHLYFYWYRQILGQKVEFLVSFYNNEISEKSEIFDDQFSVERPDGSNFTLKIRSTKLEDSAMYFCAITGTLNGVTEAFFGQGTRLTVV.

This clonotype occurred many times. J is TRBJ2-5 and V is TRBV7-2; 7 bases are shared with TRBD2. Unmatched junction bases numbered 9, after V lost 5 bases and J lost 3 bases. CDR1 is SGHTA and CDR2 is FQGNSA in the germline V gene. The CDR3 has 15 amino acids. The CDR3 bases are TGTGCCAGCAGCACGTTTCGGGAGGCCAAAGAGACCCAGTACTTC. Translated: CASSTFREAKETQYF.

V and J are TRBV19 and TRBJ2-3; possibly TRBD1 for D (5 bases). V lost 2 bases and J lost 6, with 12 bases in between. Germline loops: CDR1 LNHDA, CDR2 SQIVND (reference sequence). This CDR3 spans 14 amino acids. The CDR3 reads CASSIQGTGDTQYF. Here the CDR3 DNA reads TGTGCCAGTAGTATACAGGGAACTGGGGATACGCAGTATTTT.

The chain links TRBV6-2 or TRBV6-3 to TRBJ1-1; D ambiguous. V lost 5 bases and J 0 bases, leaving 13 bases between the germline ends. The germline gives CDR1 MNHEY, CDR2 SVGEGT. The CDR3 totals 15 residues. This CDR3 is CASSGHSVVNTEAFF. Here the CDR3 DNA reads TGTGCCAGCAGTGGCCACAGCGTTGTGAACACTGAAGCTTTCTTT.

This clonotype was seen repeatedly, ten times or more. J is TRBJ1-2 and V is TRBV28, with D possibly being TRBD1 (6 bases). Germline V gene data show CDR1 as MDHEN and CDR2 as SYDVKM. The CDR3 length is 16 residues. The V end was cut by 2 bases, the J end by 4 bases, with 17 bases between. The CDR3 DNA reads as TGTGCCAGCAGTTTAGGCGCAGGGACACTGTTCTATGGCTACACCTTC. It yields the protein CASSLGAGTLFYGYTF.

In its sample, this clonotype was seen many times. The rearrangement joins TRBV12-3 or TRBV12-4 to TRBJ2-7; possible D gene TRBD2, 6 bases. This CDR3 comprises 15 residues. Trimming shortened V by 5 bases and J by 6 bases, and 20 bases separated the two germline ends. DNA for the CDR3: TGTGCCAGCAGTCCTCCCGGGACTGCCGTCCTCGAGCAGTACTTC. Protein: CASSPPGTAVLEQYF.

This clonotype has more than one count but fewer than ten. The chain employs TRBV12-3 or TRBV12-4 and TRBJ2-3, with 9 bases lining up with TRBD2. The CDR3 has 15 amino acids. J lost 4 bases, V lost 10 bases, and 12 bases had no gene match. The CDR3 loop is CATGGGRAGSDTQYF. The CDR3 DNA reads TGTGCCACTGGGGGCGGGAGGGCCGGTTCAGATACGCAGTATTTT.

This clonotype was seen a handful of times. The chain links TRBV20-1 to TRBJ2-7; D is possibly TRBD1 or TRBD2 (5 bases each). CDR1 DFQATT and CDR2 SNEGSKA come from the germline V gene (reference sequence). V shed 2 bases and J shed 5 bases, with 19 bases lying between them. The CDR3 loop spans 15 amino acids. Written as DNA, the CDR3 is TGCAGTGCTAGAATGTGGGGACGGCCGAAGAACGAGCAGTACTTC. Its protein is CSARMWGRPKNEQYF.

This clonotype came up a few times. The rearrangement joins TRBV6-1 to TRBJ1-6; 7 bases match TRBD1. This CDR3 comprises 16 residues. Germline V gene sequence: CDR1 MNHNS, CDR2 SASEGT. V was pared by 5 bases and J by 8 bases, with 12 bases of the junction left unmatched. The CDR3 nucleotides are TGTGCCAGCAGTCCTAAAGGGGGGACAGCCGATTCACCCCTCCACTTT. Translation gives CASSPKGGTADSPLHF.

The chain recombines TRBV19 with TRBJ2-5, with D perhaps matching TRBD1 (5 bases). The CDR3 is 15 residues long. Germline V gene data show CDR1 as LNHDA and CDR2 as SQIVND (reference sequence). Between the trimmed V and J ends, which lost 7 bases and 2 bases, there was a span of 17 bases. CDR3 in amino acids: CASNPTPDRQETQYF. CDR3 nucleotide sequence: TGTGCCAGTAACCCAACCCCCGACAGACAAGAGACCCAGTACTTC.